These 5 T cell receptor beta chains were all obtained from the same sample, sequenced in a study of OX40 agonist ivuxolimab in advanced cancers. TCRdb's table, derived via immunoSEQ multiplex PCR, lists solely in-frame clones and lacks some. The sample holds around 53,000 clones, 85% seen once. The source was CD4+ or CD8+ T cells sorted from blood, collected in a trial of the OX40 agonist ivuxolimab. All receptors come from an adult with an advanced solid tumor such as melanoma, head and neck, liver or kidney cancer.

The V gene is TRBV5-4, the J gene TRBJ2-2; 8 bases fit TRBD1. The CDR3 is made up of 15 amino acids. Germline V gene lookup returns CDR1 SGHNT and CDR2 YYREEE (reference sequence). J was trimmed by 4 bases and V by 3 bases; bases with no gene match: 5. This chain's CDR3 is CASSSGTGLTGELFF. The CDR3 nucleotides read TGTGCCAGCAGCTCCGGGACAGGACTCACCGGGGAGCTGTTTTTT.

The V call is TRBV2, the J call TRBJ1-6, with D possibly being TRBD1 (5 bases). This CDR3 contains 17 residues. Germline V gene sequence: CDR1 SNHLY, CDR2 FYNNEI. V was cut by 6 bases and J by 0 bases, with 15 bases left in between. The CDR3 region has the DNA TGTGCCAGCAGCCTCCGGGACTCGAGCTCCTATAATTCACCCCTCCACTTT. Its protein is CASSLRDSSSYNSPLHF.

V is TRBV19 and J is TRBJ2-1, with 9 bases aligning to TRBD1. V was pared by 8 bases and J by 15 bases, with 5 bases of the junction left unmatched. CDR3 size: 10 residues. Per germline, CDR1 LNHDA and CDR2 SQIVND (reference sequence). The chain's CDR3 is CASSGTGLFF. DNA for the CDR3: TGTGCCAGTTCCGGGACAGGGTTGTTCTTC.

The chain employs TRBV7-6 and TRBJ2-7; D gene uncertain. The V gene's germline CDR1 is SGHVS and CDR2 FNYEAQ. CDR3 length equals 10 residues. The CDR3: CVLLSYEQYV. CDR3 nucleotide sequence: TGTGTTCTCCTCTCCTACGAGCAGTACGTC.

This chain links TRBV21-1 with TRBJ1-6. TRBV21-1 is reported as a pseudogene. This CDR3 comprises 17 residues. The CDR3 DNA is TGTGCCAGCAGCCTTCGCCGGACGAGCTCCTATAATTCACCCCTCCACTTT. As protein: CASSLRRTSSYNSPLHF.